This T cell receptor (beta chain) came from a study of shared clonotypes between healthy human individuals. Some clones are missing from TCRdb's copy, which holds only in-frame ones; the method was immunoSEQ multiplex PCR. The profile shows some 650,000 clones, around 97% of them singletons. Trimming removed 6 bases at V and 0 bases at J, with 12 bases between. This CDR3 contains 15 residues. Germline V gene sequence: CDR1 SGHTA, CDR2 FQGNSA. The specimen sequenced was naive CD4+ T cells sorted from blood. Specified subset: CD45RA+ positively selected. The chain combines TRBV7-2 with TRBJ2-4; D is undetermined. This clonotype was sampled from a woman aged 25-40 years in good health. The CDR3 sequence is CASRNQGIAKNIQYF. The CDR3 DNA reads TGTGCCAGCAGGAACCAAGGGATAGCCAAAAACATTCAGTACTTC. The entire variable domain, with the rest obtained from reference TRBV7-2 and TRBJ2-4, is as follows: GAGVSQSPSNKVTEKGKDVELRCDPISGHTALYWYRQSLGQGLEFLIYFQGNSAPDKSGLPSDRFSAERTGGSVSTLTIQRTQQEDSAVYLCASRNQGIAKNIQYFGAGTRLSVL.